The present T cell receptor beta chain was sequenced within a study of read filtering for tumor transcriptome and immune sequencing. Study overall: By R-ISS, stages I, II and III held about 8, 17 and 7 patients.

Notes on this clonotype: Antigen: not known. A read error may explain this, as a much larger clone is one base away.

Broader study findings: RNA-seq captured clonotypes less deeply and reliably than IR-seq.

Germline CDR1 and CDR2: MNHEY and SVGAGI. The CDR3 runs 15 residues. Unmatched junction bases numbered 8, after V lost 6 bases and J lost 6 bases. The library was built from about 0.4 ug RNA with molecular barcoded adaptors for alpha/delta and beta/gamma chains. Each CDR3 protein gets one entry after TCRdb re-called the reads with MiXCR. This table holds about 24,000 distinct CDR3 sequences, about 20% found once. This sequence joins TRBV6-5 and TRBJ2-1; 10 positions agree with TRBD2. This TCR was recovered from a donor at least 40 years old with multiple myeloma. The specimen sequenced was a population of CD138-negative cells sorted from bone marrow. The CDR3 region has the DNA TGTGCCAGCAGCACCCTAGCGGGAGCGGGCAATGAGCAGTTCTTC. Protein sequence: CASSTLAGAGNEQFF.